The present T cell receptor beta chain was sequenced within a study of blood T cell repertoires in COVID-19. Study summary: The United States, Italy and Spain supplied acute and convalescent COVID-19 samples. PBMCs, B-cell-depleted T cells, or T cells were the source of the cDNA or gDNA that made up the material.

This clone came up once. Original processing notes: Scientists estimated how many nucleated cells there were by amplifying reference gene primers. Method: immunoSEQ multiplex PCR; TCRdb's copy keeps in-frame clones and lacks some. V and J calls and clone size are as listed in that table; D and trimming were resolved from the DNA. This sample yields 88,000 or so clones, of which approximately 84% are seen a single time; about 4.3% belongs to the top ten. Germline lookup yields CDR1 MNHEY and CDR2 SMNVEV (reference sequence). V lost 0 bases to trimming and J lost 6 bases, with 11 bases between them. This CDR3 is 14 amino acids long.

V gene TRBV27 combines with J gene TRBJ1-2; D is possibly TRBD1 (6 bases). Sequenced input: peripheral blood. The sequence was collected from a man aged 60-69 years with acute or convalescent COVID-19. Written as DNA, the CDR3 is TGTGCCAGCAGTTTATCGGCAGGGGTAAATGGCTACACCTTC. Amino acid sequence: CASSLSAGVNGYTF.